Below are 31 T cell receptor beta chains sequenced from a single sample in a study of blood T cells in healthy people across ages. A second PCR of 7 to 11 cycles used a sample-barcoded 5' primer and a J-beta primer mix. Via MiXCR, TCRdb re-called the 5' RACE reads, giving one row per CDR3 protein. The data hold some 800,000 distinct CDR3 sequences, with approximately 48% observed a single time. Sequenced material: blood. The source of these receptors is a man aged 60-69 years in good health.

This clonotype has only a few counts. The V call is TRBV9, the J call TRBJ1-6; D gene ambiguous. CDR1 is SGDLS, CDR2 YYNGEE, per germline. CDR3 size: 16 residues. Deletions cut 0 bases from V and 7 bases from J, with 14 bases between. CDR3 region: CASSVAPGAMNSPLHF. The DNA of the CDR3 is TGTGCCAGCAGCGTAGCTCCGGGTGCGATGAATTCACCCCTCCACTTT.

V usage is TRBV12-3 or TRBV12-4 and J usage is TRBJ2-7; D perhaps matches TRBD1 (5 bases). CDR3 size: 16 residues. Trimming shortened V by 1 base and J by 2 bases, and 15 bases separated the two germline ends. In DNA, the CDR3 is TGTGCCAGCAGTTTAGAAAGGGGTCGTGGGACCTACGAGCAGTACTTC. Its protein product is CASSLERGRGTYEQYF.

This clonotype was recorded once. This sequence joins TRBV5-1 and TRBJ2-1; weak D call: TRBD1 (5 bases). Germline CDR1 is SGHRS and CDR2 is YFSETQ. Trimming pared 4 bases from V and 7 bases from J, leaving 15 bases between. The CDR3 has 14 amino acids. The CDR3 DNA reads TGCGCCAGCAGCCCGTCGCTGGGGCGGAATGAGCAGTTCTTC. It encodes CASSPSLGRNEQFF.

This clonotype was found a few times. The CDR3 reads CASSPTGLGSYEQYF. CDR3 DNA: TGTGCCAGCAGCCCCACAGGGTTGGGATCCTACGAGCAGTACTTC. This chain uses TRBV7-2 with TRBJ2-7; D is possibly TRBD1 (6 bases). Germline CDR1 reads SGHTA; CDR2 reads FQGNSA. This CDR3 comprises 15 residues. The V and J ends lost 5 bases and 1 base respectively, with 15 bases between them.

The CDR3 DNA sequence: TGTGCCAGCAGTTTGTGGGACAGGGACTCCTACGAGCAGTACTTC. Protein product: CASSLWDRDSYEQYF. The chain is built from TRBV12-3 or TRBV12-4 and TRBJ2-7; 9 positions agree with TRBD1. This CDR3 is built from 15 residues. The trim removed 3 bases at V and 0 bases at J, leaving 3 bases unmatched.

This rearrangement joins TRBV6-2 or TRBV6-3 to TRBJ2-7; 7 bases line up with TRBD1. CDR3 length equals 13 residues. Trimming took 6 bases from V and 5 from J; bases not matched to a gene: 7. Looked up from germline, CDR1 is MNHEY and CDR2 is SVGEGT. This CDR3 reads CASRTTGAHEQYF. In nucleotides, the CDR3 is TGTGCCAGCAGGACTACAGGGGCCCACGAGCAGTACTTC.

This clonotype came up a few times. J is TRBJ1-2 and V is TRBV6-2 or TRBV6-3; D is unresolved. Trimming shortened V by 4 bases and J by 4 bases, and 7 bases separated the two germline ends. Germline V gene data show CDR1 as MNHEY and CDR2 as SVGEGT. This CDR3 has 12 amino acids. This CDR3 is CASSSDTYGYTF. In DNA form, the CDR3 reads TGTGCCAGCAGTTCCGACACCTATGGCTACACCTTC.

The CDR3 sequence: CASRLTGQADYGYTF. For the CDR3, the DNA is TGCGCCAGCAGACTCACAGGGCAAGCGGACTATGGCTACACCTTC. The V and J genes are TRBV4-1 and TRBJ1-2, with D possibly matching TRBD1 (6 bases). CDR1 MGHRA and CDR2 YSYEKL come from the germline V gene. V was pared by 6 bases and J by 3 bases, with 17 bases between. This CDR3 has 15 residues.

V is TRBV6-6 and J is TRBJ2-7; tentatively, D is TRBD2 (6 bases). V shed 5 bases and J shed 7 bases, with 18 bases lying between them. Germline CDR1 and CDR2: MNHNY and SVGAGI (reference sequence). This CDR3 region has 14 residues. The CDR3 nucleotides read TGTGCCAGCAGTAAGCCGGGACGGAGGGGTGAGCAGTACTTC. Its translation is CASSKPGRRGEQYF.

The V and J genes are TRBV7-2 and TRBJ2-7; no firm D call. The DNA end is more similar to TRBJ2-5, so the J call may be wrong. Looked up from germline, CDR1 is SGHTA and CDR2 is FQGNSA. This CDR3 contains 14 residues. For the CDR3, the DNA is TGTGCCAGCAGCCCTAGGATCGCGGAAGAGACCCAGTACTTC. Translating gives CASSPRIAEETQYF.

A word on this clonotype: A much larger clone is a single base away; this may be a read error. The chain couples TRBV6-6 to TRBJ2-3; maybe TRBD1 (6 bases). V lost 6 bases and J lost 4, with 26 bases in between. CDR1 is MNHNY and CDR2 is SVGAGI in the germline V gene (reference sequence). This CDR3 spans 18 amino acids. The CDR3 here is CASSPRGRRQRYPDTQYF. The CDR3 DNA reads TGTGCCAGCAGCCCCAGGGGCAGGAGACAAAGATACCCAGATACGCAGTATTTT.

The chain recombines TRBV3-1 with TRBJ2-7; D is unclear. The V and J ends lost 4 bases and 10 bases respectively, with 14 bases between them. CDR3 length equals 12 residues. The germline V gene encodes CDR1 LGHDT and CDR2 YNNKEL (reference sequence). The CDR3 DNA sequence: TGTGCCAGCAGCCCCCGCCTAGGGATACAGTACTTC. This codes for CASSPRLGIQYF.

CDR3 sequence: CASSQEGPGSQYF. DNA for the CDR3: TGCGCCAGCAGCCAAGAAGGCCCGGGGTCCCAGTACTTC. The V and J genes are TRBV4-1 and TRBJ2-7; weak D call: TRBD2 (5 bases). CDR3 size: 13 residues. Germline V gene sequence: CDR1 MGHRA, CDR2 YSYEKL. With 0 bases removed from V and 10 bases from J, the gap between germline ends came to 13 bases.

The rearrangement joins TRBV7-9 to TRBJ1-6, with D maybe TRBD1 (5 bases). The V gene's germline CDR1 is SEHNR and CDR2 FQNEAQ (reference sequence). V lost 5 bases and J 0 bases, leaving 14 bases between the germline ends. This CDR3 has 17 amino acids. In nucleotides, the CDR3 is TGTGCCAGCAGCACCGGGACGGGAAGCTCCTATAATTCACCCCTCCACTTT. It specifies CASSTGTGSSYNSPLHF.

The chain has TRBV7-9 and TRBJ2-5, with 9 positions matching TRBD2. CDR3 length: 16 amino acids. CDR1 is SEHNR, CDR2 FQNEAQ, per germline (reference sequence). J gave up 0 bases and V 4 bases, and 6 bases lay outside the gene matches. Here the CDR3 DNA reads TGTGCCAGCAGCTCACCTAGCGGGACCAACCAAGAGACCCAGTACTTC. This sequence encodes CASSSPSGTNQETQYF.

This chain joins TRBV7-2 and TRBJ2-5, with unresolved D. The CDR3 sequence is 13 residues long. The germline gives CDR1 SGHTA, CDR2 FQGNSA. V was cut by 1 base and J by 11 bases, with 14 bases left in between. The CDR3 nucleotides are TGTGCCAGCAGCTTAGGTTTAGTCCGAGAGCAGTACTTC. This translates into CASSLGLVREQYF.

The rearrangement links TRBV4-3 to TRBJ2-5, with a weak D call TRBD2 (7 bases). Germline CDR1 and CDR2: LGHNA and YSLEER. The CDR3 is made up of 16 amino acids. With 4 bases removed from V and 4 bases from J, the gap between germline ends came to 19 bases. The CDR3, as DNA: TGCGCCAGCAGCCTTAATGCCGGGGGGCCCGGAGAGACCCAGTACTTC. This translates into CASSLNAGGPGETQYF.

The rearrangement joins TRBV28 to TRBJ1-4; D is uncertain. The CDR3 length is 15 residues. Germline lookup yields CDR1 MDHEN and CDR2 SYDVKM. The germline V and J ends were trimmed by 3 bases and 4 bases, with 12 bases remaining between them. CDR3 protein: CASSLEGRLNEKLFF. The CDR3 DNA reads TGTGCCAGCAGTTTGGAAGGCCGGCTTAATGAAAAACTGTTTTTT.

This chain links TRBV28 with TRBJ1-1, with D tentatively TRBD1 (5 bases). The V end lost 8 bases, the J end lost 1 base, and 11 bases lay between the germline ends. This CDR3 is 13 amino acids long. CDR1 is MDHEN and CDR2 is SYDVKM in the germline V gene. The DNA of the CDR3 is TGTGCCAGCCGAGCCGGGGGGAACACTGAAGCTTTCTTT. Its protein is CASRAGGNTEAFF.

This clonotype was seen at least ten times. The chain is built from TRBV10-3 and TRBJ2-7; 11 bases map to TRBD2. Unmatched junction bases numbered 2, after V lost 2 bases and J lost 2 bases. This CDR3 contains 15 residues. CDR1 is ENHRY and CDR2 is SYGVKD in the germline V gene. CDR3 protein: CAISEISGGAYEQYF. Written as DNA, the CDR3 is TGTGCCATCAGTGAGATTAGCGGGGGGGCCTACGAGCAGTACTTC.

The genes are TRBV6-5 and TRBJ1-4, with D unresolved. V lost 11 bases and J lost 3, with 16 bases in between. This CDR3 spans 14 amino acids. CDR1 is MNHEY and CDR2 is SVGAGI in the germline V gene. The CDR3 nucleotides are TGTGCCGTTCGGGGTGTGGGCCCTAATGAAAAACTGTTTTTT. This encodes CAVRGVGPNEKLFF.

The gene calls are TRBV7-2 and TRBJ1-4; D is undetermined. Between the trimmed V and J ends, which lost 5 bases and 7 bases, there was a span of 11 bases. The CDR3 length is 13 residues. The germline CDR1 and CDR2 sequences are SGHTA and FQGNSA. CDR3 DNA sequence: TGTGCCAGCAGCCCTACCGGGCCTGAAAAACTGTTTTTT. Amino acids: CASSPTGPEKLFF.

This clonotype turned up a few times. An end of the junction differs from the germline gene, which may be a read error. The rearrangement uses TRBV7-8 and TRBJ2-5; 12 nucleotides match TRBD1. Judging by the DNA end, TRBJ2-7 fits better; the J call may be wrong. Germline V CDR1 and CDR2: SGHVS, FQNEAQ. The CDR3 has 15 amino acids. CDR3 nucleotides: TGTGCTAGCAACTTCGAGGGGACAGGGGGCCTCGAGCAGTACTTC. Its translation is CASNFEGTGGLEQYF.

The chain employs TRBV28 and TRBJ2-7; 8 bases match TRBD1. CDR3 size: 14 residues. With 8 bases clipped from V and 3 bases from J, the junction kept 9 bases outside the gene matches. Germline V gene data show CDR1 as MDHEN and CDR2 as SYDVKM. The CDR3 loop reads CASAWGQEIYEQYF. The CDR3 bases are TGTGCCAGCGCTTGGGGACAGGAAATCTACGAGCAGTACTTC. Looking up the rest from reference TRBV28 and TRBJ2-7 gives the full variable domain: DVKVTQSSRYLVKRTGEKVFLECVQDMDHENMFWYRQDPGLGLRLIYFSYDVKMKEKGDIPEGYSVSREKKERFSLILESASTNQTSMYLCASAWGQEIYEQYFGPGTRLTVT.

This sequence joins TRBV7-2 and TRBJ2-6; the match to TRBD2 covers 10 bases. V gave up 1 base and J gave up 0 bases; unmatched junction bases: 3. Germline V lookup: CDR1 SGHTA, CDR2 FQGNSA. CDR3 length: 18 amino acids. The CDR3 DNA sequence: TGTGCCAGCAGCTTAGTGAGCGGGGGGGCCTCTGGGGCCAACGTCCTGACTTTC. Protein sequence: CASSLVSGGASGANVLTF.

The chain has TRBV7-8 and TRBJ1-2; D perhaps matches TRBD1 (5 bases). Germline CDR1 reads SGHVS; CDR2 reads FQNEAQ. The CDR3 consists of 13 residues. Trimming pared 2 bases from V and 6 bases from J, leaving 10 bases between. Here the CDR3 reads CASSLPGTDGYTF. The CDR3 bases are TGTGCCAGCAGCTTACCAGGGACCGATGGCTACACCTTC.

The chain uses TRBV6-2 or TRBV6-3 and TRBJ2-1; weak D call: TRBD1 (5 bases). Trimming left V 0 bases short and J 9 bases short, with 18 bases between. The germline CDR1 and CDR2 sequences are MNHEY and SVGEGT. This CDR3 is 16 amino acids long. The CDR3 here is CASSYSSWQGLSEQFF. The CDR3 region has the DNA TGTGCCAGCAGTTACTCGTCTTGGCAGGGCCTAAGTGAGCAGTTCTTC.

As for this clonotype: This clone may be a read error of a much larger clone one base away. The chain links TRBV12-3 or TRBV12-4 to TRBJ2-3; no firm D call. This CDR3 has 12 amino acids. The CDR3 nucleotides are TGTGCCGGCAGATTTTCCGGCGATACGCAGTATTTT. Encoded protein: CAGRFSGDTQYF.

This clonotype was picked up a small number of times. The gene calls are TRBV3-1 and TRBJ2-3, with D uncertain. The CDR3 runs to 13 residues. Trimming removed 1 base at V and 12 bases at J, with 14 bases between. Germline CDR1 reads LGHDT; CDR2 reads YNNKEL (reference sequence). DNA of the CDR3: TGTGCCAGCAGCCAAGCCGGATTGGCTGTTCAGTATTTT. Protein: CASSQAGLAVQYF.

The chain carries TRBV5-5 and TRBJ2-5, with 7 bases aligning to TRBD1. V was clipped by 3 bases and J by 5 bases; unmatched bases: 10. Per the germline V gene, CDR1 is SGHKS and CDR2 is YYEKEE (reference sequence). CDR3 length equals 15 residues. CDR3 coding DNA: TGTGCCAGCAGCTCGGGACAGCTGATGGGGGAGACCCAGTACTTC. Translated: CASSSGQLMGETQYF.

V gene TRBV7-8 combines with J gene TRBJ1-4; TRBD1 agrees at 8 bases. Germline values: CDR1 SGHVS, CDR2 FQNEAQ. With 1 base clipped from V and 8 bases from J, the junction kept 9 bases outside the gene matches. The CDR3 loop spans 16 amino acids. The CDR3 DNA sequence: TGTGCCAGCAGCTTAGGGTCCGGGACAGGTCGCGAAAAACTGTTTTTT. Translated, it gives CASSLGSGTGREKLFF.